The 20 T cell receptor beta chains below were found in one sample sequenced in a study of T-cell memory formation after mild COVID-19. TCRdb re-called the 5' RACE reads through MiXCR, storing one row per CDR3 protein. The sample shows around 200,000 distinct CDR3 sequences, around a fifth of them seen only once. The sequencing sample was made of PBMCs or a T cell subset sorted from them (not recorded which). Receptors originate from an adult woman who had mild COVID-19 (a few samples of this study predate the infection). Cell type and time point are not known.

The V call is TRBV27, the J call TRBJ2-2; D may be TRBD2 (6 bases). Germline V gene data show CDR1 as MNHEY and CDR2 as SMNVEV (reference sequence). The ends were cut back, 2 bases at V and 6 bases at J, with 13 bases in the middle. This CDR3 region has 15 residues. The DNA for the CDR3 is TGTGCCAGCAGTTTAGGAGGGTATATGGCCGGGGAGCTGTTTTTT. Its translation: CASSLGGYMAGELFF.

The chain joins TRBV7-2 to TRBJ2-3; TRBD1 is a possible D gene (5 bases). Trimming shortened V by 3 bases and J by 2 bases, and 12 bases separated the two germline ends. The V gene's germline CDR1 is SGHTA and CDR2 FQGNSA. This CDR3 is built from 15 residues. The CDR3 sequence is CASSLRRAHTDTQYF. In DNA, the CDR3 is TGTGCCAGCAGCTTGCGCAGGGCCCACACAGATACGCAGTATTTT.

This clonotype was observed a handful of times. The chain uses TRBV12-3 or TRBV12-4 and TRBJ1-2; D is uncertain. Deletions cut 5 bases from V and 13 bases from J, with 11 bases between. The CDR3 contains 10 residues. The CDR3 bases are TGTGCCAGCAGTACCTCTCCAGGCACCTTC. Protein product: CASSTSPGTF.

This chain uses TRBV30 with TRBJ2-1; unclear D gene. There are 13 residues in the CDR3. V shed 0 bases and J shed 6 bases, with 9 bases lying between them. Germline V CDR1 and CDR2: GTSNPN, SVGIG (reference sequence). CDR3 amino acids: CAWSVFRLNEQFF. The CDR3 DNA is TGTGCCTGGAGTGTTTTCCGACTCAATGAGCAGTTCTTC.

This clonotype was seen a few times. The chain is built from TRBV5-1 and TRBJ1-2, with 7 bases identical to TRBD1. V was pared by 5 bases and J by 7 bases, with 8 bases of the junction left unmatched. This CDR3 is built from 13 residues. The germline V gene encodes CDR1 SGHRS and CDR2 YFSETQ. The CDR3 nucleotides read TGCGCCAGCAGATACGACAGGGAGGGTGGCTACACCTTC. It yields the protein CASRYDREGGYTF.

This clonotype has a handful of counts. The chain uses TRBV4-2 and TRBJ2-7; D tentatively fits TRBD1 or TRBD2 (5 bases each). Trimming took off 4 bases at V and 3 bases at J, with 16 bases between the two ends. CDR1 is LGHNA and CDR2 is YNFKEQ in the germline V gene. This CDR3 contains 15 residues. CDR3 loop: CASSLKQLGVYEQYF. DNA of the CDR3: TGTGCCAGCAGCCTAAAGCAACTAGGGGTCTACGAGCAGTACTTC.

This clonotype came up a few times. The rearrangement joins TRBV7-3 to TRBJ2-5, with 10 bases that match TRBD2. Germline V CDR1 and CDR2: SGHTA, FQGTGA. The V segment lost 4 bases and the J segment 4 bases; nucleotides outside the gene matches: 18. CDR3 size: 19 residues. The CDR3 loop reads CASSSVPSGGNLGRETQYF. The DNA for the CDR3 is TGTGCCAGCAGCTCCGTCCCTAGCGGGGGCAACCTCGGGCGAGAGACCCAGTACTTC.

DNA for the CDR3: TGTGCCATCAGCCCTTGGACTAGCGGGGAAGAGACCCAGTACTTC. Translating gives CAISPWTSGEETQYF. V gene TRBV10-3 combines with J gene TRBJ2-5; 12 bases align to TRBD2. The V and J ends lost 6 bases and 3 bases, in that order; junction bases with no gene match: 5. Germline lookup yields CDR1 ENHRY and CDR2 SYGVKD. The CDR3 runs to 15 residues.

V and J are TRBV7-8 and TRBJ2-1; TRBD2 matches 7 bases. With 4 bases clipped from V and 5 bases from J, the junction kept 14 bases outside the gene matches. Looked up from germline, CDR1 is SGHVS and CDR2 is FQNEAQ. There are 17 residues in the CDR3. The CDR3 reads CASSSEWGGLADNEQFF. The CDR3 DNA sequence: TGTGCCAGCAGCTCCGAATGGGGCGGTCTAGCGGACAATGAGCAGTTCTTC.

Many counts were recorded for this clonotype. This sequence joins TRBV7-6 and TRBJ1-1, with a possible D match to TRBD1 (5 bases). This CDR3 has 14 amino acids. Germline values: CDR1 SGHVS, CDR2 FNYEAQ. The V and J ends lost 1 base and 4 bases respectively, with 10 bases between them. The CDR3 nucleotides are TGTGCCAGCAGCTTAGGTGGGGGGGTCACTGAAGCTTTCTTT. It yields the protein CASSLGGGVTEAFF.

The CDR3 protein is CASSLWGGPSSTDTQYF. CDR3 bases: TGTGCCAGCAGTTTATGGGGGGGTCCGAGTAGCACAGATACGCAGTATTTT. The V call is TRBV28, the J call TRBJ2-3; TRBD2 is a possible D gene (6 bases). The CDR3 loop spans 17 amino acids. V was cut by 0 bases and J by 0 bases, with 13 bases left in between. Germline-derived CDR1 and CDR2 are MDHEN and SYDVKM.

The rearrangement joins TRBV27 to TRBJ2-3; 13 positions match TRBD2. The germline V gene encodes CDR1 MNHEY and CDR2 SMNVEV (reference sequence). CDR3 length equals 16 residues. Trimming took 5 bases from V and 5 from J; bases not matched to a gene: 7. The CDR3 here is CASSPTSGRVGDTQYF. In DNA, the CDR3 is TGTGCCAGCAGTCCCACTAGCGGGAGGGTGGGAGATACGCAGTATTTT.

This clonotype was picked up a small number of times. The CDR3: CASSRGQGTDTQYF. The CDR3 DNA reads as TGCGCCAGCAGCCGGGGACAGGGCACAGATACGCAGTATTTT. The chain is built from TRBV5-1 and TRBJ2-3, with 8 bases fitting TRBD1. CDR1 and CDR2 from the germline V gene are SGHRS and YFSETQ. This CDR3 region has 14 residues. The ends lost 4 bases at V and 1 base at J; junction bases unmatched: 2.

The V gene is TRBV4-1, the J gene TRBJ2-1; 15 bases match TRBD2. The CDR3 length is 17 residues. Germline assignment: CDR1 MGHRA and CDR2 YSYEKL. The V segment lost 6 bases and the J segment 5 bases; nucleotides outside the gene matches: 8. The CDR3 coding sequence is TGCGCCAGCAGACTACCTGGGACTAGCGGGGGGAACAATGAGCAGTTCTTC. Protein product: CASRLPGTSGGNNEQFF.

The V gene is TRBV7-9, the J gene TRBJ2-1, with 14 bases matching TRBD2. Trimming at V came to 3 bases and at J to 7 bases, leaving 5 bases not matched to a gene. CDR3 length equals 16 residues. The germline V gene encodes CDR1 SEHNR and CDR2 FQNEAQ (reference sequence). For the CDR3, the DNA is TGTGCCAGCAGCTTTCCGACTAGCGGGGGGGCTAATGAGCAGTTCTTC. It yields the protein CASSFPTSGGANEQFF.

The table lists this clonotype with many counts. The gene calls are TRBV13 and TRBJ2-7; unclear D gene. Germline CDR1 PRHDT, CDR2 FYEKMQ (reference sequence). This CDR3 spans 11 amino acids. V was shortened by 5 bases and J by 2 bases, with 4 bases between the two germline ends. The CDR3 nucleotides read TGTGCCAGCAGCGCGACCTACGAGCAGTACTTC. Protein sequence: CASSATYEQYF.

This chain uses TRBV27 with TRBJ1-2; 7 bases line up with TRBD1. The V segment lost 10 bases and the J segment 2 bases; nucleotides outside the gene matches: 7. The CDR3 has 13 amino acids. In germline, CDR1 is MNHEY, CDR2 SMNVEV (reference sequence). The CDR3 DNA reads TGTGCCACCCAGGGGGGGGGGAACTATGGCTACACCTTC. Encoded protein: CATQGGGNYGYTF.

The chain carries TRBV6-5 and TRBJ1-5, with D unresolved. Germline V gives CDR1 MNHEY, CDR2 SVGAGI. The CDR3 spans 13 residues. The V and J ends lost 2 bases and 2 bases respectively, with 4 bases between them. CDR3 region: CASSYKGNQPQHF. CDR3 bases: TGTGCCAGCAGTTACAAGGGCAATCAGCCCCAGCATTTT.

The chain links TRBV9 to TRBJ2-1, with TRBD2 identical over 7 bases. The CDR3 is 17 amino acids. Germline V lookup: CDR1 SGDLS, CDR2 YYNGEE. With V trimmed by 0 bases and J by 8 bases, 14 bases remained unmatched. CDR3 DNA: TGTGCCAGCAGCGTAGAGGGTGAGGGAGGGCCTTCCGATGAGCAGTTCTTC. Amino acid sequence: CASSVEGEGGPSDEQFF.

This clonotype was detected only a few times. This chain connects TRBV7-9 to TRBJ2-3; D is unresolved. Germline V gene sequence: CDR1 SEHNR, CDR2 FQNEAQ (reference sequence). V shed 5 bases and J shed 0 bases, with 9 bases lying between them. The CDR3 is 14 amino acids. The CDR3 coding sequence is TGTGCCAGCAGCACGACAAATAGCACAGATACGCAGTATTTT. Translating it yields CASSTTNSTDTQYF.